These 24 T cell receptor beta chains originate from one sample sequenced in a study of shared clonotypes between healthy human individuals. Selected positively for CCR7 and CD45RO-negative, naive CD8 cells excluded terminally differentiated effector memory CD45RA+ cells. Sequenced by immunoSEQ multiplex PCR; TCRdb stores in-frame clones only, minus some. The data hold more than 2 million clones, with about 94% observed a single time. Sequencing used naive CD8+ T cells from PBMCs. The receptor set was obtained from a man aged 18 to 35 in good health. Some clones in this sample may be carry-over from other donors' samples.

This rearrangement joins TRBV5-1 to TRBJ2-7; 8 nucleotides line up with TRBD1. In germline, CDR1 is SGHRS, CDR2 YFSETQ. The CDR3 is 13 amino acids. J was trimmed by 7 bases and V by 4 bases; bases with no gene match: 7. The CDR3 coding sequence is TGCGCCAGCAGCACGGACAGGGTGGGGGAGCAGTACTTC. Amino acid sequence: CASSTDRVGEQYF.

CDR3 DNA sequence: TGTGCCAGCGGGCATGTTTGGGAAAAACTGTTTTTT. Amino acids: CASGHVWEKLFF. The rearrangement uses TRBV25-1 and TRBJ1-4; D call uncertain. V was cut by 8 bases and J by 8 bases, with 12 bases left in between. This CDR3 has 12 residues. Germline lookup yields CDR1 MGHDK and CDR2 SYGVNS.

The chain combines TRBV27 with TRBJ1-2; TRBD1 might be the D (5 bases). The V end lost 3 bases, the J end lost 7 bases, and 15 bases lay between the germline ends. Germline values: CDR1 MNHEY, CDR2 SMNVEV (reference sequence). This CDR3 spans 14 amino acids. CDR3 protein: CASSLTALGVGYTF. The CDR3 DNA is TGTGCCAGCAGTTTGACAGCATTGGGGGTTGGCTACACCTTC.

This chain uses TRBV9 with TRBJ1-2, with unresolved D. CDR1 and CDR2 from the germline V gene are SGDLS and YYNGEE. V shed 3 bases and J shed 1 base, with 19 bases lying between them. This CDR3 is 17 amino acids long. CDR3 bases: TGTGCCAGCAGCGGACCGGGAGAGGGTACTGTTAACTATGGCTACACCTTC. This translates into CASSGPGEGTVNYGYTF.

V usage is TRBV27 and J usage is TRBJ2-7; no clear D gene. The CDR3 is made up of 14 amino acids. Trimming stripped 0 bases from V and 1 base from J, with 7 bases between. Germline V gene lookup returns CDR1 MNHEY and CDR2 SMNVEV (reference sequence). This CDR3 is CASSLSVLSYEQYF. The CDR3 DNA reads TGTGCCAGCAGTTTATCGGTCTTATCCTACGAGCAGTACTTC.

V is TRBV5-1 and J is TRBJ2-3; 8 bases are a match to TRBD2. Losses at the gene ends were 4 bases for V and 2 bases for J; bases not matched to a gene: 6. CDR3 size: 15 residues. Germline lookup yields CDR1 SGHRS and CDR2 YFSETQ. CDR3 loop: CASSDTSGFTDTQYF. The CDR3 DNA is TGCGCCAGCAGCGATACTAGCGGCTTCACAGATACGCAGTATTTT.

The V gene is TRBV13, the J gene TRBJ1-1; no definite D call. V was pared by 1 base and J by 7 bases, with 13 bases between. Germline CDR1 reads PRHDT; CDR2 reads FYEKMQ (reference sequence). This CDR3 contains 14 residues. The CDR3 DNA reads as TGTGCCAGCAGCTTAGAAAACCAGCCGTATGAAGCTTTCTTT. Amino acid sequence: CASSLENQPYEAFF. Using reference TRBV13 and TRBJ1-1 for the parts outside the CDR3, the full variable domain is AAGVIQSPRHLIKEKRETATLKCYPIPRHDTVYWYQQGPGQDPQFLISFYEKMQSDKGSIPDRFSAQQFSDYHSELNMSSLELGDSALYFCASSLENQPYEAFFGQGTRLTVV.

This sequence joins TRBV7-9 and TRBJ2-1, with TRBD2 matching 10 bases. Germline V CDR1 and CDR2: SEHNR, FQNEAQ (reference sequence). The CDR3 has 15 amino acids. Trimming removed 6 bases from V and 7 bases from J; junction bases left unmatched: 9. CDR3 sequence: CASSLGGLAPNEQFF. The CDR3 DNA sequence: TGTGCCAGCAGTTTGGGGGGACTAGCGCCGAATGAGCAGTTCTTC.

The chain links TRBV2 to TRBJ1-1; D may be TRBD1 (6 bases). Deletions cut 10 bases from V and 1 base from J, with 13 bases between. Germline V gives CDR1 SNHLY, CDR2 FYNNEI. The CDR3 is 13 amino acids. The CDR3 DNA sequence: TGTGCCAAAGGCAGGGGTGGGAACACTGAAGCTTTCTTT. It specifies CAKGRGGNTEAFF.

The CDR3 DNA reads TGTGCCAGCAGCCCTAGCGGGAGTTTGAATGAGCAGTTCTTC. It yields the protein CASSPSGSLNEQFF. This chain connects TRBV11-3 to TRBJ2-1; 10 nucleotides line up with TRBD2. The CDR3 is made up of 14 amino acids. The J segment lost 7 bases and the V segment lost 5 bases, leaving 5 bases of the junction unmatched. The germline gives CDR1 SGHNT, CDR2 YENEEA. Full variable domain (missing parts from reference TRBV11-3 and TRBJ2-1): EAGVVQSPRYKIIEKKQPVAFWCNPISGHNTLYWYLQNLGQGPELLIRYENEEAVDDSQLPKDRFSAERLKGVDSTLKIQPAELGDSAVYLCASSPSGSLNEQFFGPGTRLTVL.

The rearrangement uses TRBV27 and TRBJ1-2; 9 nucleotides line up with TRBD1. The V and J ends lost 4 bases and 4 bases, in that order; junction bases with no gene match: 7. Per germline, CDR1 MNHEY and CDR2 SMNVEV (reference sequence). This CDR3 spans 15 amino acids. The CDR3 loop is CASSSRQGVGYGYTF. DNA of the CDR3: TGTGCCAGCAGTTCAAGACAGGGGGTAGGCTATGGCTACACCTTC.

This chain connects TRBV6-1 to TRBJ1-4; D is unclear. V was shortened by 0 bases and J by 1 base, with 15 bases between the two germline ends. CDR3 length equals 18 residues. Per the germline V gene, CDR1 is MNHNS and CDR2 is SASEGT. CDR3 sequence reads: CASSEAYLGTVTNEKLFF. The CDR3 coding sequence is TGTGCCAGCAGTGAAGCGTACCTGGGTACGGTAACTAATGAAAAACTGTTTTTT.

This chain connects TRBV5-8 to TRBJ1-4, with 9 positions matching TRBD1. V lost 4 bases, J lost 10 bases, and 8 bases stayed unmatched. The CDR3 is made up of 14 amino acids. The germline V gene encodes CDR1 SGHTS and CDR2 YDEGEE. The chain's CDR3 is CASSPQGAVGKLFF. The CDR3 DNA reads TGTGCCAGCAGCCCACAGGGGGCGGTTGGAAAACTGTTTTTT.

The V and J genes are TRBV19 and TRBJ2-1, with 11 bases identical to TRBD2. J lost 4 bases, V lost 3 bases, and 11 bases had no gene match. The CDR3 is made up of 18 amino acids. Germline CDR1 reads LNHDA; CDR2 reads SQIVND (reference sequence). CDR3 protein: CASSILGWVAGGYNEQFF. In DNA, the CDR3 is TGTGCCAGTAGTATTCTCGGATGGGTAGCGGGGGGGTACAATGAGCAGTTCTTC. Filled out from reference TRBV19 and TRBJ2-1, the complete variable domain reads DGGITQSPKYLFRKEGQNVTLSCEQNLNHDAMYWYRQDPGQGLRLIYYSQIVNDFQKGDIAEGYSVSREKKESFPLTVTSAQKNPTAFYLCASSILGWVAGGYNEQFFGPGTRLTVL.

V gene TRBV9 combines with J gene TRBJ2-1, with 9 bases lining up with TRBD2. The germline gives CDR1 SGDLS, CDR2 YYNGEE. J was trimmed by 2 bases and V by 7 bases; bases with no gene match: 1. The CDR3 contains 13 residues. As DNA, the CDR3 is TGTGCCAGCGCGGGGGGGCCCTACAATGAGCAGTTCTTC. Residues: CASAGGPYNEQFF.

The rearrangement uses TRBV7-9 and TRBJ2-3, with 8 bases fitting TRBD1. The V segment lost 2 bases and the J segment 3 bases; nucleotides outside the gene matches: 1. The CDR3 loop spans 14 amino acids. Germline V lookup: CDR1 SEHNR, CDR2 FQNEAQ (reference sequence). CDR3 residues: CASSLRQGTDTQYF. The CDR3 DNA is TGTGCCAGCAGCTTACGACAGGGGACAGATACGCAGTATTTT.

The chain couples TRBV7-9 to TRBJ1-1, with D unclear. Germline V lookup: CDR1 SEHNR, CDR2 FQNEAQ (reference sequence). Trimming left V 0 bases short and J 2 bases short, with 7 bases between. This CDR3 region has 14 residues. The CDR3 coding sequence is TGTGCCAGCAGCTTAGCGGTTGCCAACACTGAAGCTTTCTTT. Its protein product is CASSLAVANTEAFF.

This chain uses TRBV27 with TRBJ2-1, with 7 bases that match TRBD2. CDR3 size: 17 residues. Trimming took 7 bases from V and 0 from J; bases not matched to a gene: 12. The V gene's germline CDR1 is MNHEY and CDR2 SMNVEV (reference sequence). CDR3 coding DNA: TGTGCCAGCACCTCCCGAGAAGCGGGATTCTCCTACAATGAGCAGTTCTTC. Translating gives CASTSREAGFSYNEQFF.

V usage is TRBV5-8 and J usage is TRBJ2-3; TRBD2 matches 13 bases. This CDR3 is 16 amino acids long. Germline V lookup: CDR1 SGHTS, CDR2 YDEGEE. Germline trimming cut 4 bases from V and 3 bases from J; bases unmatched to any gene: 5. The CDR3 reads CASSPRLAGGTDTQYF. CDR3 nucleotide sequence: TGTGCCAGCAGCCCCCGACTAGCGGGAGGAACAGATACGCAGTATTTT.

This clone was detected only a few times. The V and J genes are TRBV9 and TRBJ1-5; a possible D gene is TRBD1 (6 bases). V was shortened by 0 bases and J by 3 bases, with 7 bases between the two germline ends. Germline CDR1 reads SGDLS; CDR2 reads YYNGEE. CDR3 length: 14 amino acids. CDR3 residues: CASSVGQVNQPQHF. In DNA form, the CDR3 reads TGTGCCAGCAGCGTAGGACAGGTCAATCAGCCCCAGCATTTT. The full variable domain, with the rest looked up from reference TRBV9 and TRBJ1-5, is DSGVTQTPKHLITATGQRVTLRCSPRSGDLSVYWYQQSLDQGLQFLIQYYNGEERAKGNILERFSAQQFPDLHSELNLSSLELGDSALYFCASSVGQVNQPQHFGDGTRLSIL.

This clone came up once. This chain uses TRBV5-8 with TRBJ2-3, with TRBD1 matching 10 bases. CDR1 is SGHTS, CDR2 YDEGEE, per germline. Trimming removed 6 bases from V and 8 bases from J; junction bases left unmatched: 12. This CDR3 comprises 15 residues. The CDR3 sequence: CASTVAGTGVSTQYF. The CDR3 bases are TGTGCCAGCACCGTCGCTGGGACAGGGGTTTCTACGCAGTATTTT.

Details on this clone: This specimen includes other DNA sequences encoding the same CDR3. The chain links TRBV27 to TRBJ2-7; tentatively, D is TRBD2 (5 bases). V was clipped by 6 bases and J by 3 bases, with 12 bases between them. Germline V CDR1 and CDR2: MNHEY, SMNVEV (reference sequence). The CDR3 extends over 13 amino acids. The CDR3 DNA reads TGTGCCAGCAGCTTCGGACTCCACTACGAGCAGTACTTC. Its translation is CASSFGLHYEQYF.

The chain carries TRBV28 and TRBJ2-2, with 13 bases lining up with TRBD2. CDR1 and CDR2 from the germline V gene are MDHEN and SYDVKM. CDR3 size: 16 residues. Losses at the gene ends were 3 bases for V and 7 bases for J; bases not matched to a gene: 5. CDR3 DNA: TGTGCCAGCAGTTTCGGACTAGCGGGAGATGTCGGGGAGCTGTTTTTT. Amino acids: CASSFGLAGDVGELFF.

This clone was counted between two and nine times. Within the sample, other DNA sequences also encode this same CDR3. The chain is built from TRBV27 and TRBJ1-5; a possible D gene is TRBD1 (6 bases). V gave up 5 bases and J gave up 1 base, with 9 bases separating them. The CDR3 is 14 residues long. Germline lookup yields CDR1 MNHEY and CDR2 SMNVEV (reference sequence). The CDR3 spells CASSLRGSNQPQHF. The CDR3 DNA sequence: TGTGCCAGCAGTCTAAGGGGGAGCAATCAGCCCCAGCATTTT.